One TCR beta chain is described in this entry. The table came from immunoSEQ multiplex PCR; TCRdb's copy has only in-frame clones and leaves some out. The sample holds roughly 89,000 clones; about 80% are singletons and the top ten take about a tenth. The entry originates in a study of blood T cell repertoires in COVID-19. The sequenced sample was peripheral blood. This receptor was identified in a woman between 65 and 79 years old with acute or convalescent COVID-19.

CDR3 sequence: CASSSRQGILQPQHF. The CDR3 DNA follows: TGTGCCAGCAGTAGCCGACAGGGGATTTTACAGCCCCAGCATTTT. The chain combines TRBV2 with TRBJ1-5; TRBD1 aligns across 8 bases. CDR1 and CDR2 from the germline V gene are SNHLY and FYNNEI. The CDR3 consists of 15 residues. J lost 7 bases, V lost 5 bases, and 10 bases had no gene match.